The clone carrying this TCR beta chain came up a few times. Only in-frame clones appear in the TCRdb table, and some are missing; sequencing was by immunoSEQ multiplex PCR. The top ten clones hold around 4% of a sample with about 200,000 clones, 65% to 90% of them seen once. The data are from a study of blood T cell repertoires in COVID-19. At the level of the study: PBMCs, B-cell-depleted T cells, or T cells were the source of the cDNA or gDNA that made up the material.

CDR1 MNHEY and CDR2 SMNVEV come from the germline V gene (reference sequence). V gave up 5 bases and J gave up 6 bases; unmatched junction bases: 4. CDR3 length: 14 residues. The receptor was isolated from a woman in her thirties or forties with acute COVID-19. The chain combines TRBV27 with TRBJ1-6; TRBD1 agrees at 7 bases. The specimen sequenced was PBMCs or T cells enriched from blood (not recorded which). The CDR3 coding sequence is TGTGCCAGCAGTAGGGGACAGATTAATTCACCCCTCCACTTT. Its translation: CASSRGQINSPLHF.